A selection of T cell receptor beta chains follows, all from one sample in a study of cytomegalovirus exposure and HLA in healthy donors. Libraries were prepared by immunoSEQ multiplex PCR; TCRdb keeps only in-frame clonotypes and omits some of them. The repertoire has hundreds of thousands of clones, approximately 82% of them found once; the top ten carry under 0.8%. The sample consisted of PBMCs. The receptors shown here come from a man aged 18 to 29 in good health and CMV-seronegative. The CDR3 runs from the conserved cysteine through the conserved F or W. A D gene is named only where the DNA matches it firmly. Expanded clones are given a class, and other clones once, few, many or no size at all.

clone_size: .; cdr3_length: 14; j_call: TRBJ2-7; d_call: .; v_call: TRBV4-1; cdr3_nt: TGCGCCAGCAGCGAGGCGGGGGCAGTCGACGAGCAGTACTTC; cdr3_aa: CASSEAGAVDEQYF
clone_size: .; cdr3_length: 12; j_call: TRBJ1-1; d_call: .; v_call: TRBV6-1; cdr3_nt: TGTGCCAGCAGTTTTAGGGGTACTGAAGCTTTCTTT; cdr3_aa: CASSFRGTEAFF
clone_size: once; cdr3_length: 14; j_call: TRBJ2-5; d_call: .; v_call: TRBV5-1; cdr3_nt: TGCGCCAGCAGCCCATTGGCCGTCCAAGAGACCCAGTACTTC; cdr3_aa: CASSPLAVQETQYF
clone_size: .; cdr3_length: 16; j_call: TRBJ2-1; d_call: TRBD1; v_call: TRBV19; cdr3_nt: TGTGCCAGTAGTATAAGGGGGCTAGCCGACTACAATGAGCAGTTCTTC; cdr3_aa: CASSIRGLADYNEQFF
clone_size: .; cdr3_length: 17; j_call: TRBJ2-1; d_call: TRBD2; v_call: TRBV5-4; cdr3_nt: TGTGCCAGCAGCCCCCGACTAGCGGGAGGGGGCTACAATGAGCAGTTCTTC; cdr3_aa: CASSPRLAGGGYNEQFF
clone_size: once; cdr3_length: 14; j_call: TRBJ2-7; d_call: .; v_call: TRBV7-8; cdr3_nt: TGTGCCAGCAGAGCGGGCCACGGCTCCTACGAGCAGTACTTC; cdr3_aa: CASRAGHGSYEQYF
clone_size: .; cdr3_length: 12; j_call: TRBJ2-2; d_call: .; v_call: TRBV28; cdr3_nt: TGTGCCAGCAGTTCTGGAGCCGGGGAGCTGTTTTTT; cdr3_aa: CASSSGAGELFF
clone_size: few; cdr3_length: 15; j_call: TRBJ2-6; d_call: .; v_call: TRBV5-1; cdr3_nt: TGCGCCAGCAGCTTGGTGCCGACAGGGGCCAACGTCCTGACTTTC; cdr3_aa: CASSLVPTGANVLTF
clone_size: .; cdr3_length: 15; j_call: TRBJ2-7; d_call: TRBD2; v_call: TRBV29-1; cdr3_nt: TGCAGCGACTCCCCCCCTAGCGGGTCCTCCTACGAGCAGTACTTC; cdr3_aa: CSDSPPSGSSYEQYF
clone_size: few; cdr3_length: 11; j_call: TRBJ2-5; d_call: .; v_call: TRBV6-5; cdr3_nt: TGTGCCAGCAGGCAGCGGGAGACCCAGTACTTC; cdr3_aa: CASRQRETQYF
clone_size: few; cdr3_length: 13; j_call: TRBJ2-1; d_call: TRBD2; v_call: TRBV7-6; cdr3_nt: TGTGCCAGCAGTTTGGGACTAGCCAATGAGCAGTTCTTC; cdr3_aa: CASSLGLANEQFF
clone_size: few; cdr3_length: 15; j_call: TRBJ2-7; d_call: TRBD2; v_call: TRBV7-9; cdr3_nt: TGTGCCAGCAGCGGGGGGACTAGCGGGTCCTACGAGCAGTACTTC; cdr3_aa: CASSGGTSGSYEQYF
clone_size: .; cdr3_length: 12; j_call: TRBJ2-7; d_call: .; v_call: TRBV30; cdr3_nt: TGTGCCTGGAGTGTAGGGGGCTACGAGCAGTACTTC; cdr3_aa: CAWSVGGYEQYF
clone_size: .; cdr3_length: 14; j_call: TRBJ1-2; d_call: TRBD1; v_call: TRBV2; cdr3_nt: TGTGCCGGCGACCCAGGGGGGCACCACAATGGCTACACCTTC; cdr3_aa: CAGDPGGHHNGYTF
clone_size: few; cdr3_length: 17; j_call: TRBJ2-2; d_call: TRBD1; v_call: TRBV5-5; cdr3_nt: TGTGCCAGCCAACTTTATTCCGGGACAGGGGGCCTCGGGGAGCTGTTTTTT; cdr3_aa: CASQLYSGTGGLGELFF
clone_size: .; cdr3_length: 18; j_call: TRBJ2-3; d_call: TRBD2; v_call: TRBV30; cdr3_nt: TGTGCCTGGAGTGTTGGGGGGGTTGGACTAGCGGGACCAGATACGCAGTATTTT; cdr3_aa: CAWSVGGVGLAGPDTQYF
clone_size: .; cdr3_length: 15; j_call: TRBJ2-7; d_call: TRBD1; v_call: TRBV25-1; cdr3_nt: TGTGCCAGCAGCCCAATTGGGACAGAGAGCTACGAGCAGTACTTC; cdr3_aa: CASSPIGTESYEQYF
clone_size: few; cdr3_length: 15; j_call: TRBJ2-7; d_call: TRBD1; v_call: TRBV18; cdr3_nt: TGTGCCAGCTCACCCCAGGGGGCGGGTTTCTACGAGCAGTACTTC; cdr3_aa: CASSPQGAGFYEQYF
clone_size: few; cdr3_length: 15; j_call: TRBJ1-2; d_call: .; v_call: TRBV5-1; cdr3_nt: TGCGCCAGCAGCTTGGATGCAGGGACTAACTATGGCTACACCTTC; cdr3_aa: CASSLDAGTNYGYTF
clone_size: .; cdr3_length: 14; j_call: TRBJ2-1; d_call: TRBD2; v_call: TRBV6-1; cdr3_nt: TGTGCCAGCCTGGGACTAGGTAGTATCAATGAGCAGTTCTTC; cdr3_aa: CASLGLGSINEQFF
clone_size: .; cdr3_length: 16; j_call: TRBJ1-2; d_call: TRBD1; v_call: TRBV6-1; cdr3_nt: TGTGCCAGCAGTGGGGCCAGGGGGTATGGTAACTATGGCTACACCTTC; cdr3_aa: CASSGARGYGNYGYTF
clone_size: .; cdr3_length: 14; j_call: TRBJ2-1; d_call: TRBD1; v_call: TRBV29-1; cdr3_nt: TGCAGCGCCAACAGGGGGAGCTCCTACAATGAGCAGTTCTTC; cdr3_aa: CSANRGSSYNEQFF
clone_size: .; cdr3_length: 14; j_call: TRBJ2-4; d_call: .; v_call: TRBV7-6; cdr3_nt: TGTGCCAGCAGCCCCCCCGCCCCGGGGAACATTCAGTACTTC; cdr3_aa: CASSPPAPGNIQYF
clone_size: few; cdr3_length: 15; j_call: TRBJ1-1; d_call: TRBD1; v_call: TRBV6-1; cdr3_nt: TGTGCCAGCAATGGACAGGGTGGTCTGGGCACTGAAGCTTTCTTT; cdr3_aa: CASNGQGGLGTEAFF
clone_size: .; cdr3_length: 14; j_call: TRBJ2-7; d_call: .; v_call: TRBV10-3; cdr3_nt: TGTGCCATCAGCCTGGACAGCAACTCCTACGAGCAGTACTTC; cdr3_aa: CAISLDSNSYEQYF
clone_size: .; cdr3_length: 14; j_call: TRBJ1-5; d_call: .; v_call: TRBV4-1; cdr3_nt: TGCGCCAGCAGCCAAGATCGGGTTGGTGGGCCCCAGCATTTT; cdr3_aa: CASSQDRVGGPQHF
clone_size: .; cdr3_length: 16; j_call: TRBJ1-4; d_call: TRBD1; v_call: TRBV7-6; cdr3_nt: TGTGCCAGCAGCTTAGAGCAGGGGGCAGAGAGTGAAAAACTGTTTTTT; cdr3_aa: CASSLEQGAESEKLFF
clone_size: once; cdr3_length: 12; j_call: TRBJ2-1; d_call: .; v_call: TRBV16; cdr3_nt: TGTGCCAGCAGCCAAGGGCCAGATGAGCAGTTCTTC; cdr3_aa: CASSQGPDEQFF
clone_size: once; cdr3_length: 14; j_call: TRBJ2-7; d_call: .; v_call: TRBV15; cdr3_nt: TGTGCCACCAGCCATGGTGGAAGGGGGAACGAGCAGTACTTC; cdr3_aa: CATSHGGRGNEQYF
clone_size: .; cdr3_length: 18; j_call: TRBJ2-6; d_call: TRBD1; v_call: TRBV4-1; cdr3_nt: TGCGCCAGCAGCCACCGCCGGGACAGGGGGTCTGGGGCCAACGTCCTGACTTTC; cdr3_aa: CASSHRRDRGSGANVLTF
clone_size: .; cdr3_length: 18; j_call: TRBJ2-7; d_call: TRBD1; v_call: TRBV5-4; cdr3_nt: TGTGCCAGCAGCTTGGGGACCCCGGGACAGTCTATCATCTACGAGCAGTACTTC; cdr3_aa: CASSLGTPGQSIIYEQYF
clone_size: few; cdr3_length: 16; j_call: TRBJ2-7; d_call: .; v_call: TRBV11-2; cdr3_nt: TGTGCCAGCAGCTCGCGATTGGGGGAGGTGGCTAGCGAGCAGTACTTC; cdr3_aa: CASSSRLGEVASEQYF
clone_size: .; cdr3_length: 10; j_call: TRBJ1-1; d_call: TRBD1; v_call: TRBV2; cdr3_nt: TGTGCCAGCCTACAGGGGGTAGCTTTCTTT; cdr3_aa: CASLQGVAFF
clone_size: .; cdr3_length: 13; j_call: TRBJ1-1; d_call: .; v_call: TRBV9; cdr3_nt: TGTGCCAGCAGCGTATCGGCGGGCACTGAAGCTTTCTTT; cdr3_aa: CASSVSAGTEAFF
clone_size: .; cdr3_length: 14; j_call: TRBJ1-1; d_call: .; v_call: TRBV30; cdr3_nt: TGTGCCTGGACATCCCTGACTGTGAACACTGAAGCTTTCTTT; cdr3_aa: CAWTSLTVNTEAFF
clone_size: .; cdr3_length: 11; j_call: TRBJ2-1; d_call: .; v_call: TRBV2; cdr3_nt: TGTGCCAGCAGTGAAGCTCCCGGGGTTTTCTTC; cdr3_aa: CASSEAPGVFF
clone_size: .; cdr3_length: 14; j_call: TRBJ1-5; d_call: .; v_call: TRBV6-5; cdr3_nt: TGTGCCAGCAGACCCCAGAGGGAGAATCAGCCCCAGCATTTT; cdr3_aa: CASRPQRENQPQHF
clone_size: .; cdr3_length: 13; j_call: TRBJ2-7; d_call: .; v_call: TRBV2; cdr3_nt: TGTGCCAGCAGGGGGGACTTGCTACACGAGCAGTACTTC; cdr3_aa: CASRGDLLHEQYF
clone_size: few; cdr3_length: 15; j_call: TRBJ2-2; d_call: TRBD2; v_call: TRBV10-3; cdr3_nt: TGTGCCATCAGTGAGACTAGCGCGAACACCGGGGAGCTGTTTTTT; cdr3_aa: CAISETSANTGELFF
clone_size: .; cdr3_length: 14; j_call: TRBJ2-2; d_call: TRBD2; v_call: TRBV7-2; cdr3_nt: TGTGCCAGCAGCCTAGCGGGAGGTGGCGGGGAGCTGTTTTTT; cdr3_aa: CASSLAGGGGELFF
clone_size: .; cdr3_length: 14; j_call: TRBJ2-2; d_call: .; v_call: TRBV11-2; cdr3_nt: TGTGCCAGCAGCTTACCTACGGGTACCGGGGAGCTGTTTTTT; cdr3_aa: CASSLPTGTGELFF
clone_size: .; cdr3_length: 12; j_call: TRBJ2-7; d_call: .; v_call: TRBV2; cdr3_nt: TGTGCCAGCAGTGGACAGACCTACGAGCAGTACTTC; cdr3_aa: CASSGQTYEQYF
clone_size: .; cdr3_length: 15; j_call: TRBJ2-1; d_call: TRBD2; v_call: TRBV5-4; cdr3_nt: TGTGCCAGCAGCCCGGGACTAGCGGGCTACAATGAGCAGTTCTTC; cdr3_aa: CASSPGLAGYNEQFF